The present T cell receptor (beta chain) was sequenced within a study of cytomegalovirus exposure and HLA in healthy donors (dated by TCRdb to the late 2010s). Study-level background: The 666 repertoires of the first cohort and the 95 to 150 validation repertoires were produced on the same platform, according to a later analysis. The aim of the study was to test whether cataloging public T cell receptors could identify signatures of past pathogen exposure. Besides the first cohort of approximately 670 subjects, a separate validation cohort made up of around 120 different subjects was used. To predict cytomegalovirus infection status, the study combined high-throughput TCR immunosequencing, statistical association of individual TCRs with disease status, and machine learning. Results and caveats for the whole study, not just this receptor: The classifier was reported to diagnose cytomegalovirus status with high specificity and sensitivity in both the original and validation cohorts. Across donors, most TCR sequences were observed very rarely, whereas some public TCRs were present in many individuals. In a later analysis, TCRs clustered in the first cohort were found to also tend to co-occur in the roughly 130 validation repertoires, with 94% of cluster scores above 0. All 130 or so repertoires were used to score co-occurrence in the validation cohort in a later analysis, because that analysis had no HLA typing for the cohort. A few of the identified cytomegalovirus-associated TCR beta chains were confirmed in vitro to be specific for cytomegalovirus antigens. In the study, roughly 160 TCR beta chains were listed as associated with cytomegalovirus. The authors suggested that the approach could potentially be extended to other disease states and immunological phenotypes.

With respect to this clone: Its antigen is currently not known. No quality values exist for individual bases; no much larger clone is one base distant.

Donors formed part of the validation cohort, which comprised approximately 130 subjects and was distinct from the first cohort of under 850 subjects. Library generation was performed with the immunoSEQ multiplex PCR assay. The published analysis was carried out like this. A statistical classification framework was built to diagnose cytomegalovirus status from the catalog of TCR beta chain sequences. TCRdb obtained this table from immuneACCESS and retained in-frame rearrangements with V and J assigned. These tables miss some clones; where compared with another copy, unresolved V genes account for less than half of the shortfall, and the remainder is unexplained. V and J calls and clone size are copied from that table; D and trimming were computed from the DNA. The sample profile shows over 200,000 clones; roughly 80% of them were found once. The ten largest clones represent 4.5% to 6% of the sample.

Material for sequencing was PBMCs. The clonotype was recovered from a woman aged 18 to 35 in good health and CMV-seronegative.

The DNA sequence is TGTGCCACCAGCGGGGAGGGGAACACTGAAGCTTTCTTT. Translated, this gives CATSGEGNTEAFF. The chain uses TRBV15 and TRBJ1-1; the D gene is not confidently resolved. CDR1 is given as LNHNV and CDR2 as YYDKDF, both from the germline V gene (reference sequence). Reading from cysteine to phenylalanine, the CDR3 counts 13 amino acids. The entry retains the CDR3 DNA only, 39 bases that are in frame from base 1. The junction shows trimming of 5 bases on V and 1 base on J, plus 8 bases between the germline ends. Outside the CDR3, residues come from the reference TRBV15 and TRBJ1-1 proteins, so the full variable domain is: DAMVIQNPRYQVTQFGKPVTLSCSQTLNHNVMYWYQQKSSQAPKLLFHYYDKDFNNEADTPDNFQSRRPNTSFCFLDIRSPGLGDTAMYLCATSGEGNTEAFFGQGTRLTVV.